This TCR beta chain appears in the sequencing data of a study of blood T cell repertoires in COVID-19. Looking at the study overall: Some COVID-19 samples were acute and others convalescent; all came from the United States, Italy and Spain. Sample material is recorded as cDNA or gDNA derived from T cells, B-cell-depleted T cells, or PBMCs.

Method: immunoSEQ multiplex PCR; TCRdb's copy keeps in-frame clones and lacks some. The data show some 370,000 clones, around 87% seen once. J lost 4 bases, V lost 4 bases, and 4 bases had no gene match. This CDR3 contains 14 residues. Germline values: CDR1 MDHEN, CDR2 SYDVKM. Seattle patients were enrolled while actively infected and followed longitudinally. The specimen was peripheral blood. The chain uses TRBV28 and TRBJ2-1; 7 nucleotides align to TRBD1. The clonotype comes from a woman between 25 and 40 years old with COVID-19, enrolled during active disease. CDR3 amino acids: CASSWGTDYNEQFF. CDR3 bases: TGTGCCAGCAGTTGGGGGACAGATTACAATGAGCAGTTCTTC.